One TCR beta chain is described in this entry. Its antigen is not identified. The sample is drawn from a study of STAT3 mutations in large granular lymphocyte leukemia. Study details: Canonical activating STAT3 mutations were detected in roughly half of the longitudinally sequenced T-LGLL patients. Whole-study findings and limits: Every T-cell large granular lymphocyte leukemia patient had at least one immunodominant TCR beta clonotype.

Measured with immunoSEQ multiplex PCR; TCRdb has only the in-frame clones, and not every one. This sample has roughly 9,400 clones, with around 90% found just once. Sequenced input: peripheral blood mononuclear cells. This receptor was identified in a man aged 60-69 years with T-cell large granular lymphocyte leukemia. Some clones in this sample may be carry-over from other donors' samples.

For the CDR3, the DNA is TGTGCCAGCAAGAACGACTATGGCTACACCTTC. This codes for CASKNDYGYTF. The chain is built from TRBV2 and TRBJ1-2; D unclear. Germline CDR1 reads SNHLY; CDR2 reads FYNNEI. V shed 7 bases and J shed 3 bases, with 6 bases lying between them. The CDR3 loop spans 11 amino acids.